This T cell receptor (beta chain) was obtained from a study of response to subunit inactivated influenza vaccine. Findings and limits, study-wide: The authors suggested that few new T cells are recruited per seasonal influenza vaccination.

MiXCR, run by TCRdb on the RT-PCR reads, gives a single entry per CDR3 protein. The sample holds about 700,000 distinct CDR3 sequences, 11% to 15% seen once. This clonotype was detected once. Its antigen remains unknown. There are 14 residues in the CDR3. After removal of 0 bases from V and 9 bases from J, the junction contained 4 bases not matched to a gene. Germline CDR1 and CDR2: SGHNT and YYREEE (reference sequence). The V call is TRBV5-4, the J call TRBJ2-3, with 10 bases fitting TRBD2. The origin of this receptor is a man aged 50 or older who received an inactivated influenza vaccine. This specimen was PBMCs from blood, taken around two weeks before vaccination. The CDR3 bases are TGTGCCAGCAGCTTGGGACTAGCGGGTGTGACGCAGTATTTT. It yields the protein CASSLGLAGVTQYF. The entire variable domain, with the rest obtained from reference TRBV5-4 and TRBJ2-3, is as follows: ETGVTQSPTHLIKTRGQQVTLRCSSQSGHNTVSWYQQALGQGPQFIFQYYREEENGRGNFPPRFSGLQFPNYSSELNVNALELDDSALYLCASSLGLAGVTQYFGPGTRLTVL.